The entry below describes one TCR beta chain. The antigen remains unidentified. The data are from a study of T cell clonotyping in hematopoietic cell transplantation. Trimming pared 0 bases from V and 8 bases from J, leaving 10 bases between. CDR3 length equals 12 residues. Germline-derived CDR1 and CDR2 are SQVTM and ANQGSEA. The repertoire was sequenced with immunoSEQ multiplex PCR; TCRdb's copy has only in-frame clones and lacks some. The sample has about 15,000 clones, 86% seen once. Study-level results: Higher Inverse Simpson Index values in graft donor and pretransplant recipient predicted broader posttransplant TCR diversity. Pathologically expanded recipient clonotypes increased progressively from day 30 to day 180 as diversity fell.

This clonotype originated in a male patient in his fifties who had an allogeneic stem cell transplant from an unrelated donor, so T cells may come from the graft donor. Some clones in this sample may be carry-over from other donors' samples. The sample consisted of PBMCs, taken 100 days after allogeneic stem cell transplant. The rearrangement links TRBV29-1 to TRBJ1-2; D is ambiguous. CDR3 protein: CSVEEPREGYTF. As DNA, the CDR3 is TGCAGCGTTGAAGAGCCAAGAGAAGGCTACACCTTC.